This entry concerns a single TCR beta chain. Its antigen is still unknown. Here immunoSEQ multiplex PCR was the method, and the copy in TCRdb shows in-frame clones only, minus some. The sample consists of 250,000 to 350,000 clones, less than 85% of them appearing once. The data belong to a study of cytotoxic CD8 clonotypes in ibrutinib-treated CLL. In the study overall: After treatment lasting a median approximately 11 months, range 6 to 36, response samples were collected.

This CDR3 contains 14 residues. Per germline, CDR1 SGHAT and CDR2 FQNNGV. Trimming removed 0 bases at V and 6 bases at J, with 12 bases between. The study, taken as a whole, reports: A difference in sampling times existed between sustained-remission and progressing patients. Starting clonality was above that of age-matched healthy donors and tracked circulating CD8+ T-cell counts. Treatment left the uncommon public clonotypes either contracted or stable in frequency.

The input for sequencing was PBMCs, taken at disease progression, from a patient treated with ibrutinib. The chain links TRBV11-2 to TRBJ2-7; D might be TRBD2 (5 bases). This sequence was found in a human donor with chronic lymphocytic leukemia. CDR3 amino acids: CASSLDPGFGEQYF. DNA for the CDR3: TGTGCCAGCAGCTTAGATCCGGGGTTCGGCGAGCAGTACTTC.